The 2 T cell receptor beta chains presented below share a single source sample, sequenced in a study of T cells in Graves' hyperthyroidism and ophthalmopathy. The CDR3 regions of TCR beta were amplified from RNA transcripts. HTBI primers were the set used in a first-round RT-PCR of the TCR CDR3. One entry per CDR3 protein, called by TCRdb with MiXCR from the multiplex PCR reads. The top ten clones hold 44% of a sample with about 500,000 distinct CDR3 sequences, about 45% of them seen once. Specimen: peripheral blood or thyroid tissue (not recorded which). The receptor source for this set is an adult woman with Graves' disease, either hyperthyroidism or ophthalmopathy (not recorded which).

The V and J genes are TRBV7-2 and TRBJ2-5; D is ambiguous. This CDR3 has 14 residues. Between the trimmed V and J ends, which lost 6 bases and 1 base, there was a span of 12 bases. In germline, CDR1 is SGHTA, CDR2 FQGNSA. DNA for the CDR3: TGTGCCAGCAGTACTGGTGGGATCCAAGAGACCCAGTACTTC. Its protein product is CASSTGGIQETQYF.

The chain is built from TRBV7-9 and TRBJ1-2; D is unresolved. CDR1 SEHNR and CDR2 FQNEAQ come from the germline V gene (reference sequence). CDR3 size: 15 residues. Trimming removed 5 bases from V and 6 bases from J, with 19 bases in between. The CDR3 DNA reads as TGTGCCAGCAGCCCAGGACTAGCGGGGAACAATGGCTACACCTTC. It is translated as CASSPGLAGNNGYTF. Complete variable domain (other parts from reference TRBV7-9 and TRBJ1-2): DTGVSQNPRHKITKRGQNVTFRCDPISEHNRLYWYRQTLGQGPEFLTYFQNEAQLEKSRLLSDRFSAERPKGSFSTLEIQRTEQGDSAMYLCASSPGLAGNNGYTFGSGTRLTVV.